A single sample is the source of the 14 T cell receptor beta chains below, sequenced in a study of blood T cells in healthy people across ages. The second PCR ran roughly 6 to 11 cycles with a sample-barcoded 5' primer and J-beta primers. Via MiXCR, TCRdb re-called the 5' RACE reads, giving one row per CDR3 protein. The data contain roughly 1.4 million distinct CDR3 sequences, 45% to 70% of them singletons. Source material: blood. The receptors stem from a man in his late teens or twenties in good health.

This chain joins TRBV27 and TRBJ1-5; no definite D call. Trimming shortened V by 5 bases and J by 0 bases, and 8 bases separated the two germline ends. From germline, CDR1 is MNHEY and CDR2 SMNVEV (reference sequence). CDR3 length: 14 amino acids. The CDR3 is CASSPLDSNQPQHF. For the CDR3, the DNA is TGTGCCAGCAGTCCGCTGGATAGCAATCAGCCCCAGCATTTT.

There are a few counts of this clonotype. This chain uses TRBV18 with TRBJ2-1, with 10 bases aligning to TRBD2. Germline trimming cut 2 bases from V and 1 base from J; bases unmatched to any gene: 2. CDR1 and CDR2 from the germline V gene are KGHSH and LQKENI. There are 16 residues in the CDR3. The CDR3 region is CASSPTSGTSYNEQFF. CDR3 sequence (DNA): TGTGCCAGCTCACCAACTAGCGGGACATCCTACAATGAGCAGTTCTTC.

In this sample, this clonotype turned up a few times. The rearrangement links TRBV11-2 to TRBJ2-3; D might be TRBD1 (7 bases). Germline V lookup: CDR1 SGHAT, CDR2 FQNNGV. This CDR3 region has 15 residues. V gave up 5 bases and J gave up 3 bases, with 15 bases separating them. CDR3 loop: CASSEAGGGTDTQYF. CDR3 DNA sequence: TGTGCCAGCAGCGAGGCAGGGGGAGGAACAGATACGCAGTATTTT.

The chain has TRBV5-1 and TRBJ2-5; the D is unclear. Trimming took off 3 bases at V and 4 bases at J, with 13 bases between the two ends. CDR1 and CDR2 from the germline V gene are SGHRS and YFSETQ. The CDR3 spans 14 residues. The CDR3 nucleotides read TGCGCCAGCAGCTCGTCCAGGCTGCGAGAGACCCAGTACTTC. Its translation: CASSSSRLRETQYF.

This chain connects TRBV20-1 to TRBJ1-5; no reliable D call. CDR3 length equals 16 residues. V shed 0 bases and J shed 3 bases, with 15 bases lying between them. Germline V gene data show CDR1 as DFQATT and CDR2 as SNEGSKA (reference sequence). CDR3 in DNA: TGCAGTGCTAGAGATCGGGTCCTTACCGACAATCAGCCCCAGCATTTT. Translated, it gives CSARDRVLTDNQPQHF.

The chain joins TRBV6-6 to TRBJ1-2; no definite D call. The CDR3 spans 16 residues. Trimming removed 4 bases from V and 4 bases from J, with 19 bases in between. Looked up from germline, CDR1 is MNHNY and CDR2 is SVGAGI (reference sequence). Here the CDR3 DNA reads TGTGCCAGCAGTTCTCTCCCGGGTTTTTTGGGCTATGGCTACACCTTC. This encodes CASSSLPGFLGYGYTF.

Only one count was recorded for this clonotype. The chain recombines TRBV6-2 or TRBV6-3 with TRBJ2-3, with D possibly being TRBD2 (5 bases). There are 14 residues in the CDR3. CDR1 is MNHEY and CDR2 is SVGEGT in the germline V gene. Trimming removed 6 bases from V and 9 bases from J, with 19 bases in between. In DNA form, the CDR3 reads TGTGCCAGCAGCACTGACCCGGGGATATCGACGCAGTATTTT. The encoded protein is CASSTDPGISTQYF.

The CDR3 loop reads CASTRRPSAYNEQYF. CDR3 bases: TGTGCCAGCACCCGGCGCCCGTCAGCCTACAATGAGCAGTACTTC. The chain recombines TRBV6-5 with TRBJ2-7, with D unresolved. The V end lost 7 bases, the J end lost 7 bases, and 23 bases lay between the germline ends. Germline values: CDR1 MNHEY, CDR2 SVGAGI. CDR3 length: 15 amino acids.

In its sample, this clonotype was seen many times. CDR3 bases: TGTGCCAGCAGCTCCGGGACCTACGAGCAGTACTTC. Its translation is CASSSGTYEQYF. V is TRBV7-9 and J is TRBJ2-7; a possible D gene is TRBD2 (5 bases). Between the trimmed V and J ends, which lost 4 bases and 2 bases, there was a span of 6 bases. Germline CDR1 and CDR2: SEHNR and FQNEAQ (reference sequence). CDR3 size: 12 residues.

This clonotype was observed a handful of times. The chain links TRBV2 to TRBJ2-7; either TRBD1 or TRBD2 may fit D (7 bases each). In germline, CDR1 is SNHLY, CDR2 FYNNEI. V dropped 2 bases and J dropped 6 bases, with 20 bases sitting between them. This CDR3 has 16 residues. As DNA, the CDR3 is TGTGCCAGCAGTGAATACAGGGGAGGGAGCGGGACCGAGCAGTACTTC. Its protein is CASSEYRGGSGTEQYF.

The chain links TRBV12-3 or TRBV12-4 to TRBJ1-2; a weak D match, TRBD1 (5 bases). The CDR3 has 16 amino acids. Trimming took off 5 bases at V and 1 base at J, with 17 bases between the two ends. The CDR3 is CASSPSTRQFNYGYTF. The CDR3, as DNA: TGTGCCAGCAGTCCCTCAACTCGACAGTTTAACTATGGCTACACCTTC.

The CDR3 coding sequence is TGTGCCATCAGTGCGGTGGGGGCTTCGAACACCGGGGAGCTGTTTTTT. Its translation is CAISAVGASNTGELFF. The genes are TRBV10-3 and TRBJ2-2; possibly TRBD1 for D (6 bases). Trimming removed 4 bases at V and 0 bases at J, with 12 bases between. The V gene's germline CDR1 is ENHRY and CDR2 SYGVKD. This CDR3 is 16 amino acids long.

This clonotype was seen more than once but under ten times. The chain employs TRBV6-5 and TRBJ2-6, with 9 bases aligning to TRBD1. The CDR3 is 16 amino acids. Germline assignment: CDR1 MNHEY and CDR2 SVGAGI. The V and J ends lost 7 bases and 0 bases, in that order; junction bases with no gene match: 4. CDR3 nucleotides: TGTGCCAGCACCCCGGACAGGGGCTCTGGGGCCAACGTCCTGACTTTC. It encodes CASTPDRGSGANVLTF.

The chain joins TRBV2 to TRBJ1-1, with D perhaps matching TRBD1 (6 bases). This CDR3 has 15 residues. Per germline, CDR1 SNHLY and CDR2 FYNNEI. Trimming removed 6 bases at V and 6 bases at J, with 20 bases between. The CDR3 spells CASRSSWGRYAEAFF. The CDR3 region has the DNA TGTGCCAGCAGGTCCTCATGGGGGCGATACGCTGAAGCTTTCTTT.